This T cell receptor beta chain is drawn from a study of shared clonotypes between healthy human individuals. About this clone itself: The antigen remains unidentified. At one end the junction does not follow the germline gene, possibly because of a read error.

This CDR3 has 14 residues. CDR1 and CDR2 (germline): MNHEY, SMNVEV (reference sequence). The study, taken as a whole, reports: Non-shared clonotypes had lower generation probabilities than clonotypes shared by all four sorted-subset donors.

Several immunoSEQ plates held equal portions of the genomic DNA taken from each subset. Here immunoSEQ multiplex PCR was the method, and the copy in TCRdb shows in-frame clones only, minus some. The sample holds around 1,100,000 clones, about 80% seen once. V is TRBV27 and J is TRBJ2-7; D might be TRBD2 (7 bases). The sequencing input was memory CD4+ T cells from PBMCs. Specified subset: CD45RA-negative fraction. The sequence came from a man aged 18 to 30 in good health. Some clones in this sample may be carry-over from other donors' samples. The CDR3: CASSRGGLAETAAF. The CDR3 DNA reads TGTGCCAGCAGTAGGGGGGGCCTAGCGGAAACGGCTGCCTTC.